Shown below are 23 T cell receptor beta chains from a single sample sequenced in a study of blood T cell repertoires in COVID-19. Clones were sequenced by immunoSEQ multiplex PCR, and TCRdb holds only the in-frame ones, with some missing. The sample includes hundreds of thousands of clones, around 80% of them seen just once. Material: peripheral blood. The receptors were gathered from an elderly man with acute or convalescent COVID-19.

This chain's CDR3 is CASRQGAFNNEQFF. CDR3 DNA sequence: TGTGCCAGCAGACAGGGGGCTTTTAACAATGAGCAGTTCTTC. J is TRBJ2-1 and V is TRBV27; 9 nucleotides line up with TRBD1. The length of the CDR3 is 14 residues. J lost 5 bases, V lost 6 bases, and 5 bases had no gene match. Per the germline V gene, CDR1 is MNHEY and CDR2 is SMNVEV (reference sequence).

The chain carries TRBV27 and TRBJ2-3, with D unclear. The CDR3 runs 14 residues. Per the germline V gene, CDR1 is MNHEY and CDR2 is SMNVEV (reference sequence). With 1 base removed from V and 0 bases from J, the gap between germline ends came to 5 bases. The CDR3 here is CASSLWRSTDTQYF. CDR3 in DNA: TGTGCCAGCAGTTTATGGAGAAGCACAGATACGCAGTATTTT.

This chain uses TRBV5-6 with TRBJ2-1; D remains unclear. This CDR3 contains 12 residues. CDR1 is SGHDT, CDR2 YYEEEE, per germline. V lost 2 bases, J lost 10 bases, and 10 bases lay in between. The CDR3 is CASSFQVSEQFF. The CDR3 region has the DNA TGTGCCAGCAGCTTTCAGGTGAGCGAGCAGTTCTTC.

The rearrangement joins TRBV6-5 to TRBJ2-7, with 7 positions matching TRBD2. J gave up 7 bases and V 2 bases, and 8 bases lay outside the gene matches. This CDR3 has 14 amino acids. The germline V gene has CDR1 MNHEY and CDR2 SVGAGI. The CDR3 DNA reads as TGTGCCAGCAGTTACCCCGGGGGGTCGGGGGAGCAGTACTTC. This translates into CASSYPGGSGEQYF.

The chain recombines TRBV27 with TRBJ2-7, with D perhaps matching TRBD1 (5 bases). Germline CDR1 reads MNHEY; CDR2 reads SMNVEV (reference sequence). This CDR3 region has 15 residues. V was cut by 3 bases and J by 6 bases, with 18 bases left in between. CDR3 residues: CASSLGPSPGFEQYF. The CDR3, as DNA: TGTGCCAGCAGTTTGGGTCCTTCCCCAGGGTTCGAGCAGTACTTC.

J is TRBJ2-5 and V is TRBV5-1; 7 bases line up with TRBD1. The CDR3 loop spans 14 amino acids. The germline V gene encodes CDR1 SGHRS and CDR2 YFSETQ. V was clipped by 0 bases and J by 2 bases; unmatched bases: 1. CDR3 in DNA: TGCGCCAGCAGCTTGGGGGACAGTCAAGAGACCCAGTACTTC. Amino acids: CASSLGDSQETQYF.

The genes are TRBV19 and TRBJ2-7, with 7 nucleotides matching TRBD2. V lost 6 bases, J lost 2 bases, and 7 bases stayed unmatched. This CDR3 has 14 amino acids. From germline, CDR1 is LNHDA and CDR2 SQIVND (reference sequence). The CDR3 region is CASSETSFAYEQYF. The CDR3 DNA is TGTGCCAGTAGCGAGACTAGCTTTGCCTACGAGCAGTACTTC.

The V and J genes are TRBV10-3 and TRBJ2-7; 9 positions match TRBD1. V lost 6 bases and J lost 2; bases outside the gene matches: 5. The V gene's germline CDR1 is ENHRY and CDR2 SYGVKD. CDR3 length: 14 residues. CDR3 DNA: TGTGCCATCAGGTCAGGACAGGGGACCTACGAGCAGTACTTC. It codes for CAIRSGQGTYEQYF.

This chain's CDR3 is CASSEYGLADTGELFF. The CDR3 DNA reads TGTGCCAGCAGTGAATATGGACTAGCGGACACCGGGGAGCTGTTTTTT. The J gene is TRBJ2-2, the V gene TRBV25-1; TRBD2 aligns across 10 bases. The length of the CDR3 is 16 residues. Trimming cost V 0 bases and J 3 bases; bases outside gene matches: 1. The germline V gene has CDR1 MGHDK and CDR2 SYGVNS.

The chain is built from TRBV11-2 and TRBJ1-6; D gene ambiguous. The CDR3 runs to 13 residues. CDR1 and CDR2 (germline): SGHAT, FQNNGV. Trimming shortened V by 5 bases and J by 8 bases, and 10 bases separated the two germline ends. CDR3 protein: CASSPSLDSPLHF. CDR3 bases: TGTGCCAGCAGCCCGAGTCTCGATTCACCCCTCCACTTT.

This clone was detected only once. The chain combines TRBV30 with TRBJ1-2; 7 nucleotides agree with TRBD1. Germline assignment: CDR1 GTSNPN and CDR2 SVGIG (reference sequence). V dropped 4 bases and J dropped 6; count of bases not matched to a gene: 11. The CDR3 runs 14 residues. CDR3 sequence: CAWKGAGRVDGYTF. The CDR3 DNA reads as TGTGCCTGGAAGGGGGCCGGCAGGGTGGATGGCTACACCTTC.

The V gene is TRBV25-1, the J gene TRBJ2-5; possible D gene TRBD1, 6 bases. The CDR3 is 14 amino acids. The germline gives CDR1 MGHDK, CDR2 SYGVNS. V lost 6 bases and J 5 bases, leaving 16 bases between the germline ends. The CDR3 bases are TGTGCCAGCAGCAGCCCGGGACACGGGGAGACCCAGTACTTC. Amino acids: CASSSPGHGETQYF.

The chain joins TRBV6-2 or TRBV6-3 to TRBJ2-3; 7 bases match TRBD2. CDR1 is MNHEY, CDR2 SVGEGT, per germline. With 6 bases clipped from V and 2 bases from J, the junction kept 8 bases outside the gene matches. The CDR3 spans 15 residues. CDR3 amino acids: CASSAASGFTDTQYF. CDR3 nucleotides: TGTGCCAGCAGCGCCGCTAGCGGCTTCACAGATACGCAGTATTTT.

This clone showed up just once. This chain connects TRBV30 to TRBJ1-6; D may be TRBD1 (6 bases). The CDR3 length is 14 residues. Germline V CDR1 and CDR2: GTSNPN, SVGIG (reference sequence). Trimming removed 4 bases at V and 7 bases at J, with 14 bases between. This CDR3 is CAWIRTELNSPLHF. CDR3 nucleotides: TGTGCCTGGATACGGACAGAGCTGAATTCACCCCTCCACTTT.

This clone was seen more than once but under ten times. DNA for the CDR3: TGTGCCAGCAGCCAAGAAGGGCGGGGGCCCGGGGAGCTGTTTTTT. Amino acids: CASSQEGRGPGELFF. The chain couples TRBV3-1 (or the pseudogene TRBV3-2) to TRBJ2-2; D is possibly TRBD2 (7 bases). The CDR3 length is 15 residues. Germline V gene lookup returns CDR1 LGHDT and CDR2 YNNKEL (reference sequence). Trimming shortened V by 0 bases and J by 6 bases, and 11 bases separated the two germline ends.

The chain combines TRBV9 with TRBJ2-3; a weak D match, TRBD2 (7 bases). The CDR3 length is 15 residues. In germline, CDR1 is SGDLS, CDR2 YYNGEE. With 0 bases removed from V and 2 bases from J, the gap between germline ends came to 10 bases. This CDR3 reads CASSVDGGHTDTQYF. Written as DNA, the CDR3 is TGTGCCAGCAGCGTAGACGGGGGGCACACAGATACGCAGTATTTT.

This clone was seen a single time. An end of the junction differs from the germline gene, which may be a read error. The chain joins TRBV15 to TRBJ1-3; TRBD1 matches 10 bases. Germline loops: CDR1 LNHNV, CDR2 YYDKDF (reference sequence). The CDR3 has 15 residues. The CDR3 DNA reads TGTGCCACCAGCGGAGACAGGGGGCGAGGAAACACCATATATTTT. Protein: CATSGDRGRGNTIYF.

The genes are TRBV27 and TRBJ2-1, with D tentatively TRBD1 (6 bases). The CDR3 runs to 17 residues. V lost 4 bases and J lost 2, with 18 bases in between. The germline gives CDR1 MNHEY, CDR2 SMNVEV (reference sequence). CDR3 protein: CASSSPQRGLTYNEQFF. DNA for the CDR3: TGTGCCAGCAGTTCACCCCAAAGGGGGTTAACCTACAATGAGCAGTTCTTC.

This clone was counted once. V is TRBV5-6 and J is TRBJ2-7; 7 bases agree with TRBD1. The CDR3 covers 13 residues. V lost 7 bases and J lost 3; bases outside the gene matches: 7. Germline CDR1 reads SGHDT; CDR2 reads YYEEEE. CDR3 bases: TGTGCCAGCCGACACCCAGGGGGCTACGAGCAGTACTTC. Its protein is CASRHPGGYEQYF.

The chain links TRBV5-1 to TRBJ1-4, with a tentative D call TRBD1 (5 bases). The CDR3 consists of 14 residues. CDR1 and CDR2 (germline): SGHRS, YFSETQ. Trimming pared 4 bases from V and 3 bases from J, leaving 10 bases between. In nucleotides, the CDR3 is TGCGCCAGCAGCCACGACAGACCTAATGAAAAACTGTTTTTT. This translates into CASSHDRPNEKLFF. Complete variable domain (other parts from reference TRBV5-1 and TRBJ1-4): KAGVTQTPRYLIKTRGQQVTLSCSPISGHRSVSWYQQTPGQGLQFLFEYFSETQRNKGNFPGRFSGRQFSNSRSEMNVSTLELGDSALYLCASSHDRPNEKLFFGSGTQLSVL.

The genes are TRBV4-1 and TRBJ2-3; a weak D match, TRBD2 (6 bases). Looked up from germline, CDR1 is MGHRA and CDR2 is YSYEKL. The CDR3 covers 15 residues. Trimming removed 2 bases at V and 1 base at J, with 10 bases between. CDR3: CASSQPGGGTDTQYF. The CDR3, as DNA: TGCGCCAGCAGCCAACCAGGCGGGGGCACAGATACGCAGTATTTT.

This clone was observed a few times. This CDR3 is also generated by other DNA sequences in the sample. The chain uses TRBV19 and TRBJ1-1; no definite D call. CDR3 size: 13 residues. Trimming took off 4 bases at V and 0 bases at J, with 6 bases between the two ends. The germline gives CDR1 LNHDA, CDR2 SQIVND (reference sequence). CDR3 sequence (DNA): TGTGCCAGTAGTACTCAGGTGAACACTGAAGCTTTCTTT. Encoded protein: CASSTQVNTEAFF. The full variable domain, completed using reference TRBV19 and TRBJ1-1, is DGGITQSPKYLFRKEGQNVTLSCEQNLNHDAMYWYRQDPGQGLRLIYYSQIVNDFQKGDIAEGYSVSREKKESFPLTVTSAQKNPTAFYLCASSTQVNTEAFFGQGTRLTVV.

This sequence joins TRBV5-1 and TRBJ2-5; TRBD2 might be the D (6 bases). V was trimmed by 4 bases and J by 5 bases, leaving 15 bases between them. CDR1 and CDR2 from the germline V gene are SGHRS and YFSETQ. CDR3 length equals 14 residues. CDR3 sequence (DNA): TGCGCCAGCAGCAGCCGGGGGATTTCGGAGACCCAGTACTTC. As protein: CASSSRGISETQYF. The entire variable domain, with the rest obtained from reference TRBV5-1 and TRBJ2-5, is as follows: KAGVTQTPRYLIKTRGQQVTLSCSPISGHRSVSWYQQTPGQGLQFLFEYFSETQRNKGNFPGRFSGRQFSNSRSEMNVSTLELGDSALYLCASSSRGISETQYFGPGTRLLVL.